These 14 T cell receptor beta chains were all obtained from the same sample, sequenced in a study of T cell responses to AZD1222 COVID-19 vaccine. TCRdb keeps only in-frame clones here, not all; method: immunoSEQ multiplex PCR. This table has about 100,000 clones, about 90% appearing once. Sequenced here: peripheral blood, sampled on day 0 of MenACWY control vaccination. All receptors come from an adult in good health.

The chain employs TRBV10-3 and TRBJ2-2; 10 bases are shared with TRBD2. V lost 9 bases to trimming and J lost 1 base; unmatched junction nucleotides: 2. The CDR3 covers 14 residues. The germline V gene encodes CDR1 ENHRY and CDR2 SYGVKD. The CDR3 sequence is CAIGLAENTGELFF. CDR3 nucleotides: TGTGCCATAGGACTAGCGGAGAACACCGGGGAGCTGTTTTTT.

The chain employs TRBV3-1 (or the pseudogene TRBV3-2) and TRBJ1-5; no firm D call. V lost 0 bases and J 2 bases, leaving 11 bases between the germline ends. Germline-derived CDR1 and CDR2 are LGHDT and YNNKEL (reference sequence). The CDR3 covers 16 residues. The CDR3 coding sequence is TGTGCCAGCAGCCAAGAGGTCCTTTCCGGCAATCAGCCCCAGCATTTT. It yields the protein CASSQEVLSGNQPQHF.

This chain connects TRBV7-9 to TRBJ2-7, with TRBD2 as a possible D gene (6 bases). Germline loops: CDR1 SEHNR, CDR2 FQNEAQ (reference sequence). The V and J ends lost 4 bases and 5 bases respectively, with 12 bases between them. The CDR3 is made up of 13 amino acids. The CDR3 nucleotides read TGTGCCAGCAGCTCCCTGGGGGGTAACGAGCAGTACTTC. Protein: CASSSLGGNEQYF.

The J gene is TRBJ1-4, the V gene TRBV19, with 8 nucleotides matching TRBD1. CDR1 and CDR2 from the germline V gene are LNHDA and SQIVND (reference sequence). This CDR3 is built from 15 residues. V lost 5 bases and J lost 0; bases outside the gene matches: 2. Here the CDR3 reads CASSLGQATNEKLFF. DNA for the CDR3: TGTGCCAGTAGTTTGGGACAGGCAACTAATGAAAAACTGTTTTTT.

V is TRBV7-2 and J is TRBJ1-5; the match to TRBD1 covers 7 bases. V lost 5 bases to trimming and J lost 7 bases; unmatched junction nucleotides: 11. The CDR3 contains 15 residues. CDR1 SGHTA and CDR2 FQGNSA come from the germline V gene. CDR3 sequence: CASSLSAGGGQPQHF. In nucleotides, the CDR3 is TGTGCCAGCAGCCTTAGCGCAGGGGGAGGCCAGCCCCAGCATTTT. The full variable domain, with the rest looked up from reference TRBV7-2 and TRBJ1-5, is GAGVSQSPSNKVTEKGKDVELRCDPISGHTALYWYRQSLGQGLEFLIYFQGNSAPDKSGLPSDRFSAERTGGSVSTLTIQRTQQEDSAVYLCASSLSAGGGQPQHFGDGTRLSIL.

V and J are TRBV10-3 and TRBJ1-2; D perhaps matches TRBD1 (6 bases). The CDR3 length is 14 residues. The V gene lost 7 bases and the J gene lost 0 bases, with 12 bases spanning the gap. The germline V gene encodes CDR1 ENHRY and CDR2 SYGVKD. The CDR3 is CAITGDTSNYGYTF. In DNA, the CDR3 is TGTGCCATCACCGGGGACACCTCTAACTATGGCTACACCTTC.

The genes are TRBV5-1 and TRBJ1-3, with 8 nucleotides matching TRBD1. The CDR3 sequence is 19 residues long. CDR1 and CDR2 from the germline V gene are SGHRS and YFSETQ. J gave up 1 base and V 4 bases, and 16 bases lay outside the gene matches. The CDR3 region is CASSVQGATRLNSGNTIYF. CDR3 bases: TGCGCCAGCAGCGTCCAGGGGGCGACACGTCTTAATTCTGGAAACACCATATATTTT.

V is TRBV19 and J is TRBJ2-7, with D unresolved. The CDR3 consists of 14 residues. The germline CDR1 and CDR2 sequences are LNHDA and SQIVND (reference sequence). Trimming removed 1 base at V and 9 bases at J, with 16 bases between. The CDR3 region has the DNA TGTGCCAGTAGTATAGGGTCGACGGCATTTCGGCAGTACTTC. This gives the protein CASSIGSTAFRQYF.

The chain combines TRBV11-3 with TRBJ1-6, with a weak D call TRBD1 (5 bases). The germline V gene encodes CDR1 SGHNT and CDR2 YENEEA. The CDR3 runs 14 residues. The V end lost 5 bases, the J end lost 4 bases, and 9 bases lay between the germline ends. The CDR3 spells CASSRDSYNSPLHF. The CDR3 DNA is TGTGCCAGCAGCCGGGACTCTTATAATTCACCCCTCCACTTT.

The chain couples TRBV6-5 to TRBJ1-2; 7 bases fit TRBD1. The trim removed 2 bases at V and 1 base at J, leaving 7 bases unmatched. The CDR3 is 16 residues long. CDR1 and CDR2 from the germline V gene are MNHEY and SVGAGI. CDR3 DNA sequence: TGTGCCAGCAGTTACAGGACAGGCTATTTTAACTATGGCTACACCTTC. This gives the protein CASSYRTGYFNYGYTF.

This chain joins TRBV5-1 and TRBJ2-7, with D uncertain. Deletions cut 0 bases from V and 6 bases from J, with 13 bases between. The CDR3 spans 14 residues. Germline V gene data show CDR1 as SGHRS and CDR2 as YFSETQ. CDR3 sequence: CASSLDGGFGEQYF. CDR3 DNA sequence: TGCGCCAGCAGCTTGGACGGTGGTTTTGGCGAGCAGTACTTC.

This chain connects TRBV19 to TRBJ2-6; D gene unclear. Deletions cut 4 bases from V and 0 bases from J, with 7 bases between. This CDR3 has 15 amino acids. The V gene's germline CDR1 is LNHDA and CDR2 SQIVND (reference sequence). The CDR3 nucleotides read TGTGCCAGTAGTACCCGGCGCTCTGGGGCCAACGTCCTGACTTTC. This translates into CASSTRRSGANVLTF.

The V gene is TRBV19, the J gene TRBJ2-1; D possibly corresponds to TRBD2 (6 bases). CDR1 is LNHDA, CDR2 SQIVND, per germline (reference sequence). The V gene lost 5 bases and the J gene lost 6 bases, with 8 bases spanning the gap. The CDR3 covers 12 residues. DNA for the CDR3: TGTGCCAGTAGTTCCGGGGGCAATGAGCAGTTCTTC. As protein: CASSSGGNEQFF.

The genes are TRBV19 and TRBJ1-5; D not resolved. CDR3 length: 14 residues. Germline lookup yields CDR1 LNHDA and CDR2 SQIVND (reference sequence). V dropped 1 base and J dropped 3 bases, with 7 bases sitting between them. CDR3 coding DNA: TGTGCCAGTAGTATAGGTCAGAACAATCAGCCCCAGCATTTT. Amino acid sequence: CASSIGQNNQPQHF.